One and the same sample provided the 18 T cell receptor beta chains below, sequenced in a study of Graves' ophthalmopathy and Graves' hyperthyroidism. The study amplified TCR beta CDR3 regions using RNA transcripts. First-round RT-PCR employed HTBI primers, with a second-round multiplex PCR after it. One entry per CDR3 protein, called by TCRdb with MiXCR from the multiplex PCR reads. The data show 560,000 or so distinct CDR3 sequences, 39% seen once. Sequencing used peripheral blood or thyroid tissue (not recorded which). Source of these receptors: an adult man with Graves' hyperthyroidism.

Only a few counts were recorded for this clonotype. The chain uses TRBV29-1 and TRBJ1-1; D is unresolved. The germline V gene encodes CDR1 SQVTM and CDR2 ANQGSEA. Trimming shortened V by 5 bases and J by 4 bases, and 17 bases separated the two germline ends. The CDR3 is made up of 14 amino acids. The CDR3: CSVLGFTAGTEAFF. The CDR3 DNA follows: TGCAGCGTTCTGGGCTTCACGGCGGGCACTGAAGCTTTCTTT.

This clonotype was counted at least ten times. The chain employs TRBV2 and TRBJ2-7; 9 nucleotides agree with TRBD2. CDR1 is SNHLY and CDR2 is FYNNEI in the germline V gene. This CDR3 has 15 residues. J gave up 6 bases and V 1 base, and 7 bases lay outside the gene matches. The CDR3 coding sequence is TGTGCCAGCAGTGAAGGACCTAGCGGGACGAGCGAGCAGTACTTC. Encoded protein: CASSEGPSGTSEQYF.

CDR3 DNA: TGCAGCGTTGAAGACCAGGGGGGACAGTACACTGAAGCTTTCTTT. As protein: CSVEDQGGQYTEAFF. The chain is built from TRBV29-1 and TRBJ1-1; 7 bases fit TRBD1. The CDR3 contains 15 residues. After removal of 0 bases from V and 3 bases from J, the junction contained 7 bases not matched to a gene. CDR1 and CDR2 (germline): SQVTM, ANQGSEA.

The rearrangement joins TRBV10-3 to TRBJ1-1, with D uncertain. V was pared by 10 bases and J by 0 bases, with 15 bases between. Per germline, CDR1 ENHRY and CDR2 SYGVKD. This CDR3 is built from 14 residues. CDR3 nucleotides: TGTGCCAGCAACCCCGGCGGGGTGAACACTGAAGCTTTCTTT. It yields the protein CASNPGGVNTEAFF.

This clonotype was found many times. The rearrangement links TRBV5-1 to TRBJ2-5; weak D call: TRBD2 (6 bases). Germline V gene data show CDR1 as SGHRS and CDR2 as YFSETQ. Trimming cost V 4 bases and J 5 bases, with 21 bases left between them. This CDR3 is built from 16 residues. The CDR3 loop is CASSPQAAGMWETQYF. The CDR3, as DNA: TGCGCCAGCAGCCCCCAGGCGGCGGGGATGTGGGAGACCCAGTACTTC.

This clonotype was counted only a few times. The rearrangement links TRBV20-1 to TRBJ1-1; 7 nucleotides line up with TRBD1. This CDR3 has 15 amino acids. After removal of 0 bases from V and 1 base from J, the junction contained 5 bases not matched to a gene. Germline V gene sequence: CDR1 DFQATT, CDR2 SNEGSKA (reference sequence). This chain's CDR3 is CSARDSGTENTEAFF. The CDR3 nucleotides read TGCAGTGCTAGAGATTCTGGGACAGAGAACACTGAAGCTTTCTTT.

As regards this clonotype: The junction does not match germline at one end; this may be a read error. V gene TRBV7-7 combines with J gene TRBJ2-3, with TRBD2 matching over 10 bases. Germline V CDR1 and CDR2: SSHAT, FNYEAQ (reference sequence). This CDR3 is built from 17 residues. The CDR3 here is CASSLGTSGEGSDTQYF. The CDR3 DNA reads TGTGCTAGCAGCTTAGGAACTAGCGGGGAGGGTTCAGATACGCAGTATTTT.

V usage is TRBV10-3 and J usage is TRBJ2-7; weak D call: TRBD2 (6 bases). V lost 4 bases, J lost 1 base, and 17 bases lay in between. This CDR3 region has 16 residues. The germline CDR1 and CDR2 sequences are ENHRY and SYGVKD. The CDR3: CAISARRDSSSYEQYF. CDR3 coding DNA: TGTGCCATCAGTGCTAGACGGGACTCCTCGTCCTACGAGCAGTACTTC.

V usage is TRBV24-1 and J usage is TRBJ1-3; 8 bases map to TRBD1. J gave up 11 bases and V 2 bases, and 7 bases lay outside the gene matches. The germline gives CDR1 KGHDR, CDR2 SFDVKD. The CDR3 has 14 amino acids. The CDR3 sequence: CATSDSGGDDAIYF. The CDR3 nucleotides are TGTGCCACCAGTGATTCAGGGGGCGACGACGCCATATATTTT.

The chain carries TRBV7-9 and TRBJ1-2, with 7 bases identical to TRBD1. Unmatched junction bases numbered 15, after V lost 2 bases and J lost 6 bases. The germline gives CDR1 SEHNR, CDR2 FQNEAQ (reference sequence). The CDR3 covers 17 residues. The CDR3 spells CASSLTPWKGAQHGYTF. In DNA form, the CDR3 reads TGTGCCAGCAGCTTAACCCCTTGGAAGGGGGCGCAACATGGCTACACCTTC.

As for this clonotype: This clone may be a read error of a much larger clone one base away. The chain carries TRBV7-2 and TRBJ1-5; no reliable D call. The V gene lost 8 bases and the J gene lost 4 bases, with 15 bases spanning the gap. The CDR3 sequence is 14 residues long. CDR1 is SGHTA, CDR2 FQGNSA, per germline. In DNA, the CDR3 is TGTGCCAGCGGCCGCGTTGATGTTAATCAGCCCCAGCATTTT. Translating gives CASGRVDVNQPQHF.

This clonotype was recorded once. This may come from a read error, since a much larger clone is one base off. The chain has TRBV10-3 and TRBJ1-3; D is possibly TRBD1 (6 bases). Germline CDR1 ENHRY, CDR2 SYGVKD. This CDR3 is built from 15 residues. V dropped 3 bases and J dropped 2 bases, with 11 bases sitting between them. The CDR3 spells CAISDNRAPGNTIYF. The DNA of the CDR3 is TGTGCCATCAGTGACAACAGGGCTCCTGGAAACACCATATATTTT.

This clonotype showed up just a few times. The V gene is TRBV27, the J gene TRBJ2-7; D unclear. Trimming took off 5 bases at V and 5 bases at J, with 16 bases between the two ends. The CDR3 runs to 14 residues. The germline V gene encodes CDR1 MNHEY and CDR2 SMNVEV (reference sequence). In DNA form, the CDR3 reads TGTGCCAGCAGTCGAGATAGTGGGCTGGACGAGCAGTACTTC. Amino acid sequence: CASSRDSGLDEQYF.

Details on this clonotype: Given a much more abundant clone one base away, this may be a read error. This chain uses TRBV2 with TRBJ2-6, with D perhaps matching TRBD2 (6 bases). V was pared by 6 bases and J by 1 base, with 16 bases between. CDR1 is SNHLY, CDR2 FYNNEI, per germline. The CDR3 consists of 17 residues. The chain's CDR3 is CASSRAGPSSGANVLTF. In DNA, the CDR3 is TGTGCCAGCAGCCGGGCGGGACCGAGTTCTGGGGCCAACGTCCTGACTTTC. The full variable domain, completed using reference TRBV2 and TRBJ2-6, is EPEVTQTPSHQVTQMGQEVILRCVPISNHLYFYWYRQILGQKVEFLVSFYNNEISEKSEIFDDQFSVERPDGSNFTLKIRSTKLEDSAMYFCASSRAGPSSGANVLTFGAGSRLTVL.

A word on this clonotype: This sequence may be a read error, since a much larger clone differs from it by one base. This chain joins TRBV10-3 and TRBJ1-5; D call uncertain. The CDR3 is made up of 14 amino acids. The ends were cut back, 5 bases at V and 5 bases at J, with 13 bases in the middle. In germline, CDR1 is ENHRY, CDR2 SYGVKD. CDR3 DNA sequence: TGTGCCATCAGTTTGGGCAGCCCCTATCAGCCCCAGCATTTT. Protein sequence: CAISLGSPYQPQHF.

The chain has TRBV29-1 and TRBJ1-4; tentatively, D is TRBD1 (6 bases). V was trimmed by 0 bases and J by 4 bases, leaving 15 bases between them. CDR3 length: 16 amino acids. Germline V gene sequence: CDR1 SQVTM, CDR2 ANQGSEA. The chain's CDR3 is CSVEEMVGAGNEKLFF. CDR3 DNA: TGCAGCGTTGAAGAAATGGTGGGGGCCGGTAATGAAAAACTGTTTTTT.

Points on this clonotype: A much larger clone lies one base from this, so it may be a read error. Since no conserved phenylalanine or tryptophan closes the CDR3, a read error is the likely cause. The V gene is TRBV10-1, the J gene TRBJ2-7; 8 nucleotides line up with TRBD1. The CDR3 is 15 residues long. Germline loops: CDR1 WNHNN, CDR2 SYGVQD (reference sequence). The CDR3 DNA reads as TGTGCCAGCAGTGCCGGGACAGGACAACCTAGGGAGCAGTACCTC. Amino acids: CASSAGTGQPREQYL.

This clonotype was counted many times. The chain links TRBV20-1 to TRBJ2-5, with 15 bases that match TRBD2. Germline CDR1 and CDR2: DFQATT and SNEGSKA (reference sequence). The CDR3 totals 14 residues. V shed 4 bases, J shed 4 bases, and the junction held 1 base outside the gene matches. The CDR3 DNA sequence: TGCAGTGCTACGGGACTAGCGGGAGGAGAGACCCAGTACTTC. The encoded protein is CSATGLAGGETQYF.